This TCR beta chain was obtained from a study of cytotoxic CD8 clonotypes in ibrutinib-treated CLL. At the level of the study: Responses: roughly 25 partial, 2 complete; after median about 70 months, about 14 stayed remitted, around twelve progressed.

Researchers set a sequencing depth target of 1 in 200,000 to 1 in 1 million T cells. The protocol was immunoSEQ multiplex PCR, while the TCRdb copy is restricted to in-frame clones and leaves out a portion. The sample comprises about 130,000 clones, 80% to 90% of which are singletons, and around 2% rests with the top ten. Overall study results and limits: Having risen at ibrutinib response, clonality had fallen back toward baseline by progression.

Worth noting for this clone: Its antigen remains unidentified.

The CDR3 has 14 amino acids. Germline V gives CDR1 SGHRS, CDR2 YFSETQ. V gave up 1 base and J gave up 5 bases, with 10 bases separating them. Genomic DNA in a quantity of around 2 micrograms was derived from cryopreserved PBMCs for TCR beta libraries. Source: PBMCs, taken after 24 months of ibrutinib treatment. The rearrangement joins TRBV5-1 to TRBJ1-5; D is unresolved. The clonotype originates from a human donor with chronic lymphocytic leukemia. CDR3 region: CASSLTSGYQPQHF. Here the CDR3 DNA reads TGCGCCAGCAGCTTGACGTCGGGATATCAGCCCCAGCATTTT.